Shown below are 21 T cell receptor beta chains from a single sample sequenced in a study of T cell therapy after organ transplantation. Their recognized antigens are unknown. Time point defined: 20-29 weeks after completion of therapy. Profiling relied on immunoSEQ multiplex PCR, and the TCRdb table lists in-frame clones only, not all of them. The repertoire holds about 20,000 clones, with roughly 89% as singletons. Material: CD8+ T cells from blood, obtained after autologous CMV-specific T cell therapy. Receptors were obtained from a human patient who had received a solid organ transplant and had CMV disease. Some T cells may originate from the graft donor.

The rearrangement uses TRBV19 and TRBJ2-1, with TRBD2 matching 9 bases. The germline CDR1 and CDR2 sequences are LNHDA and SQIVND (reference sequence). Germline trimming cut 3 bases from V and 4 bases from J; bases unmatched to any gene: 4. CDR3 length: 15 residues. The CDR3: CASSMGTSTYNEQFF. The DNA of the CDR3 is TGTGCCAGTAGTATGGGGACTAGCACATACAATGAGCAGTTCTTC.

By share, this clone counts as medium-sized (0.01 to 0.1%). The chain uses TRBV6-5 and TRBJ2-7; TRBD2 is a possible D gene (5 bases). V gave up 2 bases and J gave up 7 bases, with 15 bases separating them. Germline V lookup: CDR1 MNHEY, CDR2 SVGAGI. The CDR3 runs 14 residues. CDR3: CASSYRIFSVEQYF. CDR3 coding DNA: TGTGCCAGCAGTTACAGGATCTTTAGCGTGGAGCAGTACTTC.

The chain uses TRBV9 and TRBJ1-2, with D unclear. Germline CDR1 SGDLS, CDR2 YYNGEE. The germline V and J ends were trimmed by 6 bases and 2 bases, with 8 bases remaining between them. This CDR3 is 12 amino acids long. In DNA form, the CDR3 reads TGTGCCAGCACCGGCAGAAACTATGGCTACACCTTC. Translation gives CASTGRNYGYTF.

This clone came up once. V gene TRBV27 combines with J gene TRBJ2-1; D remains unclear. Germline values: CDR1 MNHEY, CDR2 SMNVEV (reference sequence). The CDR3 contains 11 residues. The ends were cut back, 3 bases at V and 3 bases at J, with 0 bases in the middle. CDR3 in amino acids: CASSFYNEQFF. The CDR3 nucleotides are TGTGCCAGCAGTTTCTACAATGAGCAGTTCTTC.

The chain is built from TRBV4-3 and TRBJ2-2, with D maybe TRBD1 (6 bases). Germline-derived CDR1 and CDR2 are LGHNA and YSLEER. V shed 1 base and J shed 0 bases, with 9 bases lying between them. This CDR3 spans 16 amino acids. The CDR3 here is CASSQARDTNTGELFF. CDR3 sequence (DNA): TGCGCCAGCAGCCAAGCACGGGACACGAACACCGGGGAGCTGTTTTTT.

This clone is judged medium-sized. Here the CDR3 reads CASSALGAQYF. In nucleotides, the CDR3 is TGTGCCAGCAGCGCACTGGGTGCCCAGTACTTC. The chain links TRBV13 to TRBJ2-5; D unclear. Germline assignment: CDR1 PRHDT and CDR2 FYEKMQ (reference sequence). Trimming removed 5 bases at V and 9 bases at J, with 10 bases between. CDR3 length: 11 amino acids.

The chain uses TRBV19 and TRBJ2-7; 9 nucleotides line up with TRBD1. The CDR3 has 15 residues. Germline-derived CDR1 and CDR2 are LNHDA and SQIVND (reference sequence). V lost 9 bases, J lost 1 base, and 10 bases stayed unmatched. Here the CDR3 DNA reads TGTGCCAGCTCCGGGACAGGGTTTCGGTCCTACGAGCAGTACTTC. Translated, it gives CASSGTGFRSYEQYF.

This clone was observed once. V is TRBV5-4 and J is TRBJ2-7; D gene ambiguous. The length of the CDR3 is 12 residues. CDR1 is SGHNT, CDR2 YYREEE, per germline (reference sequence). V lost 1 base, J lost 3 bases, and 5 bases lay in between. The CDR3 protein is CASSLPGYEQYF. As DNA, the CDR3 is TGTGCCAGCAGCTTGCCGGGCTACGAGCAGTACTTC.

J is TRBJ2-7 and V is TRBV28; tentatively, D is TRBD1 (6 bases). CDR3 length equals 13 residues. V gave up 6 bases and J gave up 4 bases, with 13 bases separating them. The germline CDR1 and CDR2 sequences are MDHEN and SYDVKM. The CDR3 spells CASSVNRVYEQYF. As DNA, the CDR3 is TGTGCCAGCAGCGTGAACAGGGTTTACGAGCAGTACTTC.

V and J are TRBV10-1 and TRBJ1-3, with no clear D. V shed 6 bases and J shed 0 bases, with 12 bases lying between them. The germline V gene has CDR1 WNHNN and CDR2 SYGVQD (reference sequence). This CDR3 has 15 residues. CDR3 protein: CASRLQSSSGNTIYF. The DNA of the CDR3 is TGCGCCAGCAGGTTGCAGTCTTCCTCTGGAAACACCATATATTTT.

The J gene is TRBJ2-5, the V gene TRBV27; D is perhaps TRBD2 (6 bases). Germline V lookup: CDR1 MNHEY, CDR2 SMNVEV (reference sequence). With 6 bases removed from V and 4 bases from J, the gap between germline ends came to 12 bases. The CDR3 extends over 13 amino acids. The CDR3 reads CASSGSLGETQYF. The CDR3 DNA is TGTGCCAGCAGCGGGAGCCTAGGAGAGACCCAGTACTTC.

The CDR3 sequence is CASSVGGTLTDTQYF. CDR3 DNA sequence: TGTGCCAGCAGCGTAGGTGGGACCCTCACAGATACGCAGTATTTT. The genes are TRBV9 and TRBJ2-3; D may match TRBD1 or TRBD2 (5 bases each). The CDR3 is 15 residues long. The germline V and J ends were trimmed by 0 bases and 2 bases, with 10 bases remaining between them. Germline V gene lookup returns CDR1 SGDLS and CDR2 YYNGEE.

The CDR3 reads CASSDNREAEQYF. In DNA form, the CDR3 reads TGCGCCAGCAGCGACAACAGGGAGGCCGAGCAGTACTTC. The chain links TRBV5-1 to TRBJ2-7, with D perhaps assigned TRBD1 or TRBD2 (6 bases each). The CDR3 is 13 amino acids. Germline assignment: CDR1 SGHRS and CDR2 YFSETQ. Trimming cost V 4 bases and J 6 bases, with 14 bases left between them.

The chain employs TRBV4-2 and TRBJ2-2, with a possible D match to TRBD1 (5 bases). This CDR3 comprises 13 residues. Trimming removed 5 bases from V and 3 bases from J, with 7 bases in between. Germline assignment: CDR1 LGHNA and CDR2 YNFKEQ. DNA for the CDR3: TGTGCCAGCAGCACAGGCGACACCGGGGAGCTGTTTTTT. Residues: CASSTGDTGELFF.

The rearrangement uses TRBV28 and TRBJ2-3; D tentatively reads TRBD1 or TRBD2 (6 bases each). The CDR3 is made up of 15 amino acids. Germline V lookup: CDR1 MDHEN, CDR2 SYDVKM. Trimming shortened V by 7 bases and J by 5 bases, and 19 bases separated the two germline ends. This CDR3 reads CASIRGLLGQDTQYF. The CDR3 DNA follows: TGTGCCAGCATCCGGGGGCTCCTTGGTCAAGATACGCAGTATTTT. The whole variable domain, remainder taken from reference TRBV28 and TRBJ2-3, is DVKVTQSSRYLVKRTGEKVFLECVQDMDHENMFWYRQDPGLGLRLIYFSYDVKMKEKGDIPEGYSVSREKKERFSLILESASTNQTSMYLCASIRGLLGQDTQYFGPGTRLTVL.

This clone is deemed medium-sized. The chain employs TRBV4-3 and TRBJ1-4, with unresolved D. CDR1 and CDR2 from the germline V gene are LGHNA and YSLEER. The V gene lost 7 bases and the J gene lost 7 bases, with 13 bases spanning the gap. CDR3 length: 13 residues. CDR3 sequence (DNA): TGCGCCAGCACCATAAGTCTAGGTGAAAAACTGTTTTTT. Its protein product is CASTISLGEKLFF.

The chain employs TRBV7-9 and TRBJ2-7; the match to TRBD2 covers 14 bases. Germline V gives CDR1 SEHNR, CDR2 FQNEAQ (reference sequence). With 2 bases clipped from V and 4 bases from J, the junction kept 7 bases outside the gene matches. The CDR3 is 17 residues long. The CDR3, as DNA: TGTGCCAGCAGCTTACCAGATAGGACTAGCGGGAGGTACGAGCAGTACTTC. Its protein is CASSLPDRTSGRYEQYF. Filled out from reference TRBV7-9 and TRBJ2-7, the complete variable domain reads DTGVSQNPRHKITKRGQNVTFRCDPISEHNRLYWYRQTLGQGPEFLTYFQNEAQLEKSRLLSDRFSAERPKGSFSTLEIQRTEQGDSAMYLCASSLPDRTSGRYEQYFGPGTRLTVT.

The chain recombines TRBV11-1 with TRBJ2-7, with no clear D. Trimming pared 8 bases from V and 0 bases from J, leaving 8 bases between. Germline CDR1 is SGHAT and CDR2 is FQDESV (reference sequence). The CDR3 spans 12 residues. CDR3 bases: TGTGCCAGCGAGTCTAGCTCCTACGAGCAGTACTTC. Translated, it gives CASESSSYEQYF.

V gene TRBV9 combines with J gene TRBJ1-1; D is possibly TRBD1 (5 bases). CDR1 is SGDLS, CDR2 YYNGEE, per germline. The V and J ends lost 1 base and 0 bases respectively, with 16 bases between them. The CDR3 loop spans 17 amino acids. This CDR3 reads CASSVLGHVNMNTEAFF. The CDR3 DNA follows: TGTGCCAGCAGCGTATTAGGACATGTTAACATGAACACTGAAGCTTTCTTT.

This clone appeared a few times. Other nucleotide sequences from this sample produce the same CDR3. The gene calls are TRBV19 and TRBJ1-2, with a weak D call TRBD1 (5 bases). There are 14 residues in the CDR3. V was cut by 3 bases and J by 1 base, with 9 bases left in between. Germline assignment: CDR1 LNHDA and CDR2 SQIVND (reference sequence). In DNA form, the CDR3 reads TGTGCCAGTAGTATTCTGACAGATAACTATGGCTACACCTTC. It encodes CASSILTDNYGYTF.

This clone is termed medium-sized (0.01 to 0.1%). V is TRBV5-6 and J is TRBJ1-2, with TRBD1 identical over 10 bases. V was clipped by 4 bases and J by 8 bases; unmatched bases: 8. The CDR3 covers 14 residues. Germline values: CDR1 SGHDT, CDR2 YYEEEE. This CDR3 is CASSAGTGVMGYTF. The CDR3 bases are TGTGCCAGCAGCGCCGGGACAGGGGTTATGGGCTACACCTTC.